Below are 19 T cell receptor beta chains sequenced from a single sample in a study of regulatory T cells in long-lasting Graves disease. Combining iRepertoire HTBI primers with Arm-PCR of CDR3 regions, the authors built TCR beta libraries. Each CDR3 protein gets one entry after TCRdb re-called the multiplex PCR reads with MiXCR. The table shows some 370,000 distinct CDR3 sequences, with around 11% occurring only once. Time point: newly diagnosed GD, antithyroid drugs for less than 3 months. With RNA extracted from PBMCs as input, the TCR library was made. This sample was shared with a second study, whose subject was T cells in Graves' hyperthyroidism and ophthalmopathy.

The sequencing here drew on peripheral blood mononuclear cells (PBMCs), taken at new diagnosis, from a patient treated with antithyroid drugs. The receptors originated from a woman between 18 and 30 years old with Graves disease.

The table lists this clonotype with a few counts. The chain combines TRBV6-2 or TRBV6-3 with TRBJ2-3; 8 nucleotides match TRBD2. This CDR3 region has 16 residues. V shed 0 bases, J shed 4 bases, and the junction held 6 bases outside the gene matches. CDR1 is MNHEY, CDR2 SVGEGT, per germline. The DNA of the CDR3 is TGTGCCAGCAGTTACTCGCAACGGGAGGGCCCAGATACGCAGTATTTT. This sequence encodes CASSYSQREGPDTQYF.

This clonotype was seen more than once but under ten times. This chain joins TRBV6-2 or TRBV6-3 and TRBJ1-2; possibly TRBD1 for D (6 bases). This CDR3 has 11 residues. V shed 6 bases and J shed 7 bases, with 9 bases lying between them. Per germline, CDR1 MNHEY and CDR2 SVGEGT. CDR3 in DNA: TGTGCCAGCAGCATGACAGGTGGCTACACCTTC. Translation gives CASSMTGGYTF.

The genes are TRBV20-1 and TRBJ1-2; D might be TRBD1 (6 bases). This CDR3 is built from 13 residues. The V and J ends lost 6 bases and 4 bases respectively, with 15 bases between them. CDR1 is DFQATT and CDR2 is SNEGSKA in the germline V gene (reference sequence). In DNA, the CDR3 is TGCAGTGCCACTGCCCGGACAGTCTATGGCTACACCTTC. It codes for CSATARTVYGYTF.

The gene calls are TRBV7-3 and TRBJ2-3; D is ambiguous. Trimming cost V 6 bases and J 2 bases, with 6 bases left between them. CDR3 length: 12 amino acids. Per germline, CDR1 SGHTA and CDR2 FQGTGA. As DNA, the CDR3 is TGTGCCAGCAGTGTAAACACAGATACGCAGTATTTT. Translating gives CASSVNTDTQYF. Variable domain in full (rest from reference TRBV7-3 and TRBJ2-3): GAGVSQTPSNKVTEKGKYVELRCDPISGHTALYWYRQSLGQGPEFLIYFQGTGAADDSGLPNDRFFAVRPEGSVSTLKIQRTERGDSAVYLCASSVNTDTQYFGPGTRLTVL.

This clonotype was seen repeatedly, ten times or more. The CDR3 here is CASSEGEIQGTFSGANVLTF. CDR3 nucleotides: TGTGCCAGCAGTGAAGGGGAAATTCAGGGGACTTTCTCTGGGGCCAACGTCCTGACTTTC. The genes are TRBV2 and TRBJ2-6; TRBD1 or TRBD2 may be the D gene (6 bases each). Between the trimmed V and J ends, which lost 1 base and 0 bases, there was a span of 19 bases. CDR1 and CDR2 from the germline V gene are SNHLY and FYNNEI. The length of the CDR3 is 20 residues. Full variable domain (missing parts from reference TRBV2 and TRBJ2-6): EPEVTQTPSHQVTQMGQEVILRCVPISNHLYFYWYRQILGQKVEFLVSFYNNEISEKSEIFDDQFSVERPDGSNFTLKIRSTKLEDSAMYFCASSEGEIQGTFSGANVLTFGAGSRLTVL.

This clonotype was recorded at least ten times. The chain recombines TRBV6-5 with TRBJ1-6, with unresolved D. Germline lookup yields CDR1 MNHEY and CDR2 SVGAGI. The CDR3 has 15 residues. With 2 bases removed from V and 5 bases from J, the gap between germline ends came to 10 bases. CDR3 amino acids: CASSYRRANNSPLHF. Written as DNA, the CDR3 is TGTGCCAGCAGTTACCGGCGGGCGAATAATTCACCCCTCCACTTT.

This clonotype was counted a few times. Relative to the germline gene, one junction end is altered; a read error may explain this. V gene TRBV5-1 combines with J gene TRBJ1-5; perhaps TRBD1 as D (5 bases). The germline V gene encodes CDR1 SGHRS and CDR2 YFSETQ. There are 15 residues in the CDR3. The CDR3 is CASSLGVTDGQPQHF. The CDR3 nucleotides read TGTGCCAGCAGCTTAGGGGTTACGGATGGTCAGCCCCAGCATTTT.

The chain employs TRBV29-1 and TRBJ2-1; D is uncertain. V was cut by 2 bases and J by 6 bases, with 14 bases left in between. CDR3 length: 14 amino acids. Germline assignment: CDR1 SQVTM and CDR2 ANQGSEA. The CDR3 region is CSVEIPSLGNEQFF. The DNA of the CDR3 is TGCAGCGTTGAAATACCCAGCCTCGGCAATGAGCAGTTCTTC.

This clonotype has just a few counts. The chain combines TRBV7-9 with TRBJ1-2; D call uncertain. Germline CDR1 and CDR2: SEHNR and FQNEAQ (reference sequence). The CDR3 is made up of 14 amino acids. The V and J ends lost 2 bases and 7 bases respectively, with 14 bases between them. The CDR3 here is CASSLSVIDGGYTF. CDR3 coding DNA: TGTGCCAGCAGCTTATCTGTGATTGATGGTGGCTACACCTTC. Based on the CDR3 plus reference TRBV7-9 and TRBJ1-2, the full variable domain is DTGVSQNPRHKITKRGQNVTFRCDPISEHNRLYWYRQTLGQGPEFLTYFQNEAQLEKSRLLSDRFSAERPKGSFSTLEIQRTEQGDSAMYLCASSLSVIDGGYTFGSGTRLTVV.

This clonotype was detected ten times or more. CDR3 region: CASSMTPRSPPEQYF. CDR3 DNA: TGTGCCAGCAGTATGACCCCGAGGTCCCCTCCCGAGCAGTACTTC. The chain joins TRBV28 to TRBJ2-7; D is unresolved. CDR3 size: 15 residues. V was pared by 5 bases and J by 6 bases, with 20 bases between. The germline V gene has CDR1 MDHEN and CDR2 SYDVKM.

This clonotype showed up many times. The chain employs TRBV14 and TRBJ2-3; D might be TRBD1 or TRBD2, each matching 5 bases. Between the trimmed V and J ends, which lost 5 bases and 6 bases, there was a span of 12 bases. Germline CDR1 and CDR2: SGHDN and FVKESK. The CDR3 length is 13 residues. CDR3 DNA: TGTGCCAGCAGCTACGGGACCACCGATACGCAGTATTTT. It specifies CASSYGTTDTQYF.

This clonotype has a single count. The chain joins TRBV20-1 to TRBJ1-2, with a weak D call TRBD1 (5 bases). The CDR3 is made up of 14 amino acids. Germline CDR1 is DFQATT and CDR2 is SNEGSKA (reference sequence). Trimming took off 0 bases at V and 4 bases at J, with 12 bases between the two ends. CDR3: CSARDKRGLYGYTF. The DNA of the CDR3 is TGCAGTGCTAGAGATAAGAGGGGTCTCTATGGCTACACCTTC.

This clonotype was observed at least ten times. V usage is TRBV20-1 and J usage is TRBJ2-1; maybe TRBD2 (6 bases). Germline V gene sequence: CDR1 DFQATT, CDR2 SNEGSKA (reference sequence). This CDR3 has 12 amino acids. V lost 5 bases, J lost 7 bases, and 12 bases lay in between. As DNA, the CDR3 is TGCAGTGCTGGCACTAGCTGGAATGAGCAGTTCTTC. Amino acids: CSAGTSWNEQFF.

Many counts were recorded for this clonotype. The chain uses TRBV15 and TRBJ2-7; 9 positions agree with TRBD2. Germline V gene lookup returns CDR1 LNHNV and CDR2 YYDKDF (reference sequence). J gave up 2 bases and V 2 bases, and 4 bases lay outside the gene matches. The CDR3 has 15 residues. CDR3 in DNA: TGTGCCACCAGCAGATGGGGCGGGGGGGCCTACGAGCAGTACGTC. Encoded protein: CATSRWGGGAYEQYV.

This clonotype was observed many times. The CDR3 carries no conserved terminal phenylalanine or tryptophan, so it likely arises from a read error. The genes are TRBV12-3 or TRBV12-4 and TRBJ2-1; D not certain. Trimming left V 3 bases short and J 2 bases short, with 17 bases between. CDR3 length equals 17 residues. CDR3 residues: CASSFLSIAPPYNEQFL. CDR3 in DNA: TGTGCCAGCAGTTTTCTCAGTATAGCCCCGCCCTACAATGAGCAGTTCCTC.

This clonotype was observed many times. The chain recombines TRBV2 with TRBJ2-1; D is perhaps TRBD1 or TRBD2 (5 bases each). Germline CDR1 is SNHLY and CDR2 is FYNNEI. V lost 6 bases to trimming and J lost 5 bases, with 32 bases between them. This CDR3 comprises 20 residues. The CDR3 sequence is CASRDGGRVPSYVRNNEQFF. For the CDR3, the DNA is TGTGCCAGCAGGGATGGGGGACGTGTACCCTCCTACGTCCGGAACAATGAGCAGTTCTTC.

This clonotype was seen repeatedly, ten times or more. V is TRBV24-1 and J is TRBJ2-5; D not certain. The CDR3 consists of 13 residues. Trimming pared 0 bases from V and 5 bases from J, leaving 6 bases between. Germline loops: CDR1 KGHDR, CDR2 SFDVKD. The CDR3 here is CATSDLRVETQYF. The CDR3 DNA sequence: TGTGCCACCAGTGATTTGCGGGTTGAGACCCAGTACTTC.

The CDR3 region is CASSSRRQVFSYEQYF. The CDR3 DNA follows: TGTGCCAGCAGCTCCCGCCGACAGGTCTTTTCCTACGAGCAGTACTTC. The chain is built from TRBV7-3 and TRBJ2-7, with a possible D match to TRBD1 (6 bases). The germline CDR1 and CDR2 sequences are SGHTA and FQGTGA. CDR3 length: 16 amino acids. The V end lost 4 bases, the J end lost 1 base, and 17 bases lay between the germline ends. Drawing the rest from reference TRBV7-3 and TRBJ2-7, the complete variable domain is GAGVSQTPSNKVTEKGKYVELRCDPISGHTALYWYRQSLGQGPEFLIYFQGTGAADDSGLPNDRFFAVRPEGSVSTLKIQRTERGDSAVYLCASSSRRQVFSYEQYFGPGTRLTVT.

In its sample, this clonotype was seen many times. The chain employs TRBV28 and TRBJ2-3; TRBD1 might be the D (5 bases). V lost 5 bases to trimming and J lost 6 bases, with 15 bases between them. This CDR3 is built from 14 residues. From germline, CDR1 is MDHEN and CDR2 SYDVKM. CDR3 DNA: TGTGCCAGCAGTCCCGACAGTTATGGCGATACGCAGTATTTT. This gives the protein CASSPDSYGDTQYF.